A single sample is the source of the 23 T cell receptor beta chains below, sequenced in a study of shared clonotypes between healthy human individuals. Measured with immunoSEQ multiplex PCR; TCRdb has only the in-frame clones, and not every one. The repertoire holds about 1 million clones, with approximately 68% as singletons. Material for sequencing was memory CD4+ T cells sorted from blood. Subset reported: CD45RA-negative fraction. These receptors were collected from a man aged 18 to 29 in good health.

The J gene is TRBJ1-4, the V gene TRBV7-8; a possible D gene is TRBD1 (6 bases). Germline loops: CDR1 SGHVS, CDR2 FQNEAQ. CDR3 length: 15 residues. V was pared by 7 bases and J by 5 bases, with 17 bases between. The CDR3 reads CASKTRGTLNEKLFF. CDR3 in DNA: TGTGCCAGCAAGACAAGGGGGACATTAAATGAAAAACTGTTTTTT.

This clone was counted many times. The gene calls are TRBV7-9 and TRBJ2-7; 11 positions match TRBD2. Trimming cost V 5 bases and J 6 bases; bases outside gene matches: 9. The CDR3 runs 15 residues. Germline V gene sequence: CDR1 SEHNR, CDR2 FQNEAQ (reference sequence). CDR3 sequence (DNA): TGTGCCAGCAGCCTCGACGTACTAGCGGGGGCCGAGCAGTACTTC. Translation gives CASSLDVLAGAEQYF.

The chain carries TRBV5-1 and TRBJ2-7; no reliable D call. CDR1 SGHRS and CDR2 YFSETQ come from the germline V gene. There are 12 residues in the CDR3. Between the trimmed V and J ends, which lost 0 bases and 3 bases, there was a span of 4 bases. CDR3 sequence reads: CASSLDGYEQYF. The CDR3 bases are TGCGCCAGCAGCTTGGACGGCTACGAGCAGTACTTC. The variable domain in full, with the rest retrieved from reference TRBV5-1 and TRBJ2-7, is KAGVTQTPRYLIKTRGQQVTLSCSPISGHRSVSWYQQTPGQGLQFLFEYFSETQRNKGNFPGRFSGRQFSNSRSEMNVSTLELGDSALYLCASSLDGYEQYFGPGTRLTVT.

The chain is built from TRBV5-6 and TRBJ1-2, with D tentatively TRBD1 (5 bases). The CDR3 runs to 15 residues. Germline V lookup: CDR1 SGHDT, CDR2 YYEEEE. V dropped 4 bases and J dropped 7 bases, with 20 bases sitting between them. The CDR3 sequence: CASSHQMVRVGGYTF. Here the CDR3 DNA reads TGTGCCAGCAGCCACCAGATGGTCAGGGTGGGTGGCTACACCTTC.

The chain links TRBV28 to TRBJ1-5, with 7 bases that match TRBD1. The ends lost 6 bases at V and 7 bases at J; junction bases unmatched: 12. The CDR3 contains 15 residues. Per the germline V gene, CDR1 is MDHEN and CDR2 is SYDVKM. The CDR3 region has the DNA TGTGCCAGCAGATACCCAGGGGGGATTATGCAGCCCCAGCATTTT. This translates into CASRYPGGIMQPQHF.

The rearrangement uses TRBV11-2 and TRBJ2-3; D is ambiguous. Germline CDR1 is SGHAT and CDR2 is FQNNGV. The CDR3 spans 12 residues. V lost 11 bases and J lost 2, with 11 bases in between. The CDR3 region is CAYGGITDTQYF. CDR3 DNA sequence: TGTGCCTACGGTGGGATCACAGATACGCAGTATTTT. Full variable domain (missing parts from reference TRBV11-2 and TRBJ2-3): EAGVAQSPRYKIIEKRQSVAFWCNPISGHATLYWYQQILGQGPKLLIQFQNNGVVDDSQLPKDRFSAERLKGVDSTLKIQPAKLEDSAVYLCAYGGITDTQYFGPGTRLTVL.

This chain connects TRBV9 to TRBJ2-2, with 13 nucleotides matching TRBD2. CDR3 size: 15 residues. The germline gives CDR1 SGDLS, CDR2 YYNGEE. Unmatched junction bases numbered 2, after V lost 4 bases and J lost 5 bases. The CDR3 nucleotides are TGTGCCAGCAGCTGGACTAGCGGGAGAACCGGGGAGCTGTTTTTT. Translation gives CASSWTSGRTGELFF.

The gene calls are TRBV11-2 and TRBJ2-2; D call uncertain. CDR3 length: 13 residues. Deletions cut 11 bases from V and 3 bases from J, with 13 bases between. From germline, CDR1 is SGHAT and CDR2 FQNNGV. The CDR3 DNA sequence: TGTGCCGGACGCCCAGGTTACACCGGGGAGCTGTTTTTT. This sequence encodes CAGRPGYTGELFF.

This clone has a single count. The chain uses TRBV5-1 and TRBJ2-5; TRBD2 matches at 10 bases. V gave up 8 bases and J gave up 0 bases; unmatched junction bases: 7. This CDR3 has 15 residues. Germline V gene data show CDR1 as SGHRS and CDR2 as YFSETQ. CDR3 protein: CASKQTSGYQETQYF. The CDR3 DNA is TGCGCCAGTAAACAGACTAGCGGGTACCAAGAGACCCAGTACTTC. The full variable domain, its missing parts supplied by reference TRBV5-1 and TRBJ2-5, is KAGVTQTPRYLIKTRGQQVTLSCSPISGHRSVSWYQQTPGQGLQFLFEYFSETQRNKGNFPGRFSGRQFSNSRSEMNVSTLELGDSALYLCASKQTSGYQETQYFGPGTRLLVL.

The V gene is TRBV19, the J gene TRBJ1-5, with D perhaps TRBD1 (6 bases). CDR1 and CDR2 (germline): LNHDA, SQIVND (reference sequence). This CDR3 region has 16 residues. V gave up 4 bases and J gave up 2 bases, with 15 bases separating them. This CDR3 reads CASSNGGASGNQPQHF. The CDR3 region has the DNA TGTGCCAGTAGTAATGGGGGGGCGTCCGGCAATCAGCCCCAGCATTTT.

This sequence joins TRBV7-2 and TRBJ1-5; D is unclear. This CDR3 spans 15 amino acids. The germline V and J ends were trimmed by 0 bases and 2 bases, with 8 bases remaining between them. Germline CDR1 and CDR2: SGHTA and FQGNSA. CDR3: CASSLAQAGNQPQHF. For the CDR3, the DNA is TGTGCCAGCAGCTTAGCCCAGGCCGGCAATCAGCCCCAGCATTTT.

This sequence joins TRBV2 and TRBJ1-2; D is undetermined. The CDR3 has 15 amino acids. CDR1 is SNHLY, CDR2 FYNNEI, per germline. V was pared by 1 base and J by 0 bases, with 9 bases between. The CDR3 here is CASSEVVTANYGYTF. CDR3 DNA: TGTGCCAGCAGTGAAGTAGTTACCGCTAACTATGGCTACACCTTC. Supplemented by reference TRBV2 and TRBJ1-2, the full variable domain reads EPEVTQTPSHQVTQMGQEVILRCVPISNHLYFYWYRQILGQKVEFLVSFYNNEISEKSEIFDDQFSVERPDGSNFTLKIRSTKLEDSAMYFCASSEVVTANYGYTFGSGTRLTVV.

The V call is TRBV5-5, the J call TRBJ2-6, with D uncertain. Trimming removed 2 bases from V and 2 bases from J, with 8 bases in between. Germline lookup yields CDR1 SGHKS and CDR2 YYEKEE (reference sequence). This CDR3 is built from 15 residues. The CDR3 region is CASSFGVTGANVLTF. The CDR3 region has the DNA TGTGCCAGCAGCTTTGGGGTAACTGGGGCCAACGTCCTGACTTTC.

The rearrangement joins TRBV7-6 to TRBJ2-5; TRBD1 aligns across 7 bases. CDR1 and CDR2 from the germline V gene are SGHVS and FNYEAQ. J gave up 5 bases and V 5 bases, and 11 bases lay outside the gene matches. This CDR3 has 15 amino acids. The CDR3 loop is CASSKYPGGQETQYF. In DNA, the CDR3 is TGTGCCAGCAGCAAATACCCAGGGGGTCAGGAGACCCAGTACTTC. The full variable domain, its missing parts supplied by reference TRBV7-6 and TRBJ2-5, is GAGVSQSPRYKVTKRGQDVALRCDPISGHVSLYWYRQALGQGPEFLTYFNYEAQQDKSGLPNDRFSAERPEGSISTLTIQRTEQRDSAMYRCASSKYPGGQETQYFGPGTRLLVL.

V is TRBV6-6 and J is TRBJ2-7; no clear D gene. This CDR3 is 15 amino acids long. Trimming removed 6 bases from V and 0 bases from J, with 15 bases in between. Germline V gene data show CDR1 as MNHNY and CDR2 as SVGAGI (reference sequence). Here the CDR3 DNA reads TGTGCCAGCAGACCTCTAGGCGGAAGCTCCTACGAGCAGTACTTC. Amino acids: CASRPLGGSSYEQYF.

The chain couples TRBV30 to TRBJ2-7, with 8 bases identical to TRBD1. This CDR3 comprises 13 residues. Trimming took 5 bases from V and 3 from J; bases not matched to a gene: 6. CDR1 is GTSNPN and CDR2 is SVGIG in the germline V gene (reference sequence). The CDR3 DNA follows: TGTGCCTGGTCGGGACAGGAGGGCTACGAGCAGTACTTC. This encodes CAWSGQEGYEQYF.

The gene calls are TRBV6-5 and TRBJ2-2, with 8 bases matching TRBD2. The ends lost 6 bases at V and 7 bases at J; junction bases unmatched: 4. Looked up from germline, CDR1 is MNHEY and CDR2 is SVGAGI. This CDR3 comprises 13 residues. This CDR3 is CASSPTSGGELFF. CDR3 coding DNA: TGTGCCAGCAGCCCCACTAGCGGCGGGGAGCTGTTTTTT.

J is TRBJ2-2 and V is TRBV25-1, with a weak D call TRBD1 (5 bases). The CDR3 runs 15 residues. V gave up 0 bases and J gave up 7 bases, with 12 bases separating them. From germline, CDR1 is MGHDK and CDR2 SYGVNS. Here the CDR3 DNA reads TGTGCCAGCAGTGAATATGGCAGGGTGGGCGGGGAGCTGTTTTTT. Protein sequence: CASSEYGRVGGELFF.

The chain employs TRBV4-1 and TRBJ2-7, with D unresolved. Germline CDR1 reads MGHRA; CDR2 reads YSYEKL. The CDR3 runs 15 residues. V shed 4 bases and J shed 0 bases, with 13 bases lying between them. The CDR3 bases are TGCGCCAGCAGCCGTGAGGCTGTGCCCTCCTACGAGCAGTACTTC. Its protein is CASSREAVPSYEQYF.

The chain carries TRBV6-5 and TRBJ1-1, with unresolved D. CDR1 is MNHEY, CDR2 SVGAGI, per germline. The CDR3 has 13 residues. V was clipped by 8 bases and J by 7 bases, with 17 bases between them. Here the CDR3 reads CASGLRHSGEAFF. The CDR3 bases are TGTGCCAGCGGACTACGTCACAGTGGTGAAGCTTTCTTT.

About this clone itself: In the same sample, other DNA sequences code for this CDR3. This chain links TRBV5-1 with TRBJ1-1; no clear D gene. In germline, CDR1 is SGHRS, CDR2 YFSETQ. The CDR3 is 13 amino acids. V dropped 2 bases and J dropped 0 bases, with 5 bases sitting between them. In nucleotides, the CDR3 is TGCGCCAGCAGCTTTACTGTGAACACTGAAGCTTTCTTT. Amino acids: CASSFTVNTEAFF.

The CDR3 DNA sequence: TGTGCCAGCAGTGACTCGAGCCCAGGCAGGGACGAGCAGTACTTC. Translating gives CASSDSSPGRDEQYF. The gene calls are TRBV6-4 and TRBJ2-7; a possible D gene is TRBD1 (5 bases). CDR1 and CDR2 (germline): MRHNA, SNTAGT. Trimming took 0 bases from V and 5 from J, leaving 14 bases between them. This CDR3 contains 15 residues.

This clone was detected a few times. The rearrangement links TRBV7-2 to TRBJ1-5; D remains ambiguous. Germline-derived CDR1 and CDR2 are SGHTA and FQGNSA. CDR3 length: 15 amino acids. The V and J ends lost 4 bases and 3 bases respectively, with 13 bases between them. The CDR3 sequence is CASSSLGHPNQPQHF. In nucleotides, the CDR3 is TGTGCCAGCAGCTCCTTGGGCCATCCCAATCAGCCCCAGCATTTT.